This T cell receptor beta chain was retrieved from a study of blood T cell repertoires in COVID-19 (TCRdb year 2020). With regard to the full study: The collaborator samples originated in the United States, Italy and Spain and spanned the acute and convalescent phases of COVID-19. Samples came from the ongoing ImmuneRACE study (first 160 participants) plus 1,254 subjects from 6 global collaborators. The repertoires were released in a freely available public database intended as a resource for research on the immune response to SARS-CoV-2. Where available, HLA class I and class II types were obtained from metadata supplied by the sample provider rather than from assay-based typing. The prospective study material was composed of cDNA or gDNA derived from T cells, B-cell-depleted T cells, or PBMCs. Deeply sampled blood TCRbeta repertoires from subjects exposed to, actively infected with, or recovered from COVID-19 were included in the dataset. Sample metadata almost always included a de-identified subject ID, COVID-19 status, age in years and sex.

As concerns this clone: This clone's antigen is unknown. Per-base quality was not reported, and no clone a single base away is much larger than it.

The CDR3 spans 15 residues, from the cysteine through the phenylalanine. Of all the DNA, just the CDR3 is kept, 45 bases in frame from base 1. Cut back by 6 bases and 0 bases, the V and J ends lie 14 bases apart. From a lookup of the germline V gene (reference sequence), CDR1 and CDR2 are MNHEY and SMNVEV. The immunoSEQ Assay, a bias-controlled multiplex PCR, was used to amplify TCRbeta CDR3 regions from genomic DNA. Per the authors' processing: Nucleated cell counts per sample were estimated from amplification of reference gene primers within the assay. Sequence reads were collapsed and filtered to measure the absolute abundance of every unique TCRbeta CDR3 rearrangement. For each sample, productive Simpson clonality was calculated as the square root of Simpson's diversity index across productive rearrangements. Held by TCRdb, this immuneACCESS table contains in-frame sequences only and omits some clones. Under half of the omission traces to an unresolved V gene where checked; the cause of the rest is unknown. V, J and clone size derive from that table, while D and trimming were established from the DNA sequence. A total of 100,000 or so clones appear in this sample, just under 95% of them only once. Of the sample, 4.5% to 6% is held by the ten largest clones.

Broad study findings and their caveats: The amount of clinical and demographic metadata varied by source and participant and was provided uncurated.

The collaborating institutions used their own protocols to collect whole blood in K2EDTA tubes. Collaborator samples were shipped for TCRbeta analysis as frozen whole blood, isolated PBMCs, or DNA extracted from either sample type. This chain is built from TRBV27 and TRBJ1-1, with the D segment identity uncertain. The sample taken for sequencing was peripheral blood. The origin of this receptor is an older man with acute or convalescent COVID-19. The base sequence is TGTGCCAGCAGCCTCGACACGAAGTTGAACACTGAAGCTTTCTTT. This codes for CASSLDTKLNTEAFF.